The present T cell receptor (beta chain) was sequenced within a study of blood T cells in healthy people across ages. Trimming cost V 3 bases and J 8 bases; bases outside gene matches: 6. The V gene's germline CDR1 is ENHRY and CDR2 SYGVKD. The CDR3 totals 14 residues. Using a J-beta primer mix together with a sample-barcoded 5' primer, a second PCR was run for roughly 6 to 11 cycles. Each TCR beta cDNA got a 12-nucleotide random molecular identifier. Using its own MiXCR run on the 5' RACE reads, TCRdb lists one record per CDR3 protein. The repertoire includes 1.5 million to 2 million distinct CDR3 sequences, 40% to 55% of them detected once, and less than 2.5% sits in the top ten.

This clonotype was obtained from a woman aged 40 to 55 in good health. Sequencing used blood. The rearrangement uses TRBV10-3 and TRBJ1-4, with TRBD1 identical over 7 bases. CDR3 in DNA: TGTGCCATCAGTGAAACGGACAGGTCAGAAAAACTGTTTTTT. This sequence encodes CAISETDRSEKLFF.